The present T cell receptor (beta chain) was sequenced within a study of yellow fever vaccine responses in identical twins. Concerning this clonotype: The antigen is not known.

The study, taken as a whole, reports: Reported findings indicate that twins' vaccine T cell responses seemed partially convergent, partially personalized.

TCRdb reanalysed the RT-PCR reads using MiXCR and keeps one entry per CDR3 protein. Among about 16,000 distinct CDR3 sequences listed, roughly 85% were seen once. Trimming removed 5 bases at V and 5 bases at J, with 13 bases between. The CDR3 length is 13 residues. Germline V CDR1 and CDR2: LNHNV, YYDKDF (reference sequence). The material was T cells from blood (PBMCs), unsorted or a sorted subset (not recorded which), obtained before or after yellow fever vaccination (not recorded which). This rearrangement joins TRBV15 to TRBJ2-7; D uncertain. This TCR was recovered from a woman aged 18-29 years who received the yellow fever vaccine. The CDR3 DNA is TGTGCCACCAGCCCCCGAATTAGCAACGAGCAGTACTTC. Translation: CATSPRISNEQYF.